The T cell receptor (beta chain) described here comes from a study of T-cell reconstitution after alpha-beta-depleted transplantation in children. CDR1 and CDR2 from the germline V gene are SGHNT and YYREEE (reference sequence). Trimming cost V 4 bases and J 2 bases; bases outside gene matches: 4. This CDR3 is 15 amino acids long. Unique molecular identifiers were incorporated into the prepared TCRbeta library. In TCRdb, the PCR reads were re-called with MiXCR into one record per CDR3 protein. The data hold about 410,000 distinct CDR3 sequences, with 20% observed a single time. This clonotype was counted only a few times.

Sequenced material: PBMCs from the stem cell graft donor, taken from the stem cell graft. This receptor was obtained from a human donor who donated a stem cell graft to a child with acute myeloid leukemia. The chain employs TRBV5-4 and TRBJ2-5; the match to TRBD2 covers 11 bases. The CDR3 is CASSPRLAGQETQYF. The CDR3 region has the DNA TGTGCCAGCAGCCCGCGACTAGCGGGACAAGAGACCCAGTACTTC.